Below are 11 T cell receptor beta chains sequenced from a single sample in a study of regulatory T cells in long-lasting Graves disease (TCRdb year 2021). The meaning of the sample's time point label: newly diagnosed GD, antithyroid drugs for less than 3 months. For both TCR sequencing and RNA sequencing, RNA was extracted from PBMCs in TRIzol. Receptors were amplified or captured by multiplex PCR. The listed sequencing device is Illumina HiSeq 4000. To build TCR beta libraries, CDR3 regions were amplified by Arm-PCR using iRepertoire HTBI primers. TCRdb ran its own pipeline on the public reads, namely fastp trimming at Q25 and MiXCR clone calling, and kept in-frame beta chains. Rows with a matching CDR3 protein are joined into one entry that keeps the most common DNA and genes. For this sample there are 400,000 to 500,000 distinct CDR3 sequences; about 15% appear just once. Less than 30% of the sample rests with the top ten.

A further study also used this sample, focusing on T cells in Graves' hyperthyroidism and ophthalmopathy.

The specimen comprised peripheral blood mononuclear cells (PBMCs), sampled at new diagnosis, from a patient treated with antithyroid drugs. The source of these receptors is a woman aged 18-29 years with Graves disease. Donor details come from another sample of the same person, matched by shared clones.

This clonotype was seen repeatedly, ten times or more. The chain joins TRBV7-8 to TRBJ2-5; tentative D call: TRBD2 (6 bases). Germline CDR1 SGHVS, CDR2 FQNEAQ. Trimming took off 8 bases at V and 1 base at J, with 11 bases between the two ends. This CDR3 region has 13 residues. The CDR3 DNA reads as TGTGCCAGCTGTCGGGGGTCCCAAGAGACCCAGTACTTC. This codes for CASCRGSQETQYF.

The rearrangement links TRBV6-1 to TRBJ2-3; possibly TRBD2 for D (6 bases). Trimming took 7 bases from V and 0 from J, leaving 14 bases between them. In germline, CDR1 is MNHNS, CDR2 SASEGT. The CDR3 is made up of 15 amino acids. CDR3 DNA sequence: TGTGCCAGCACCTGGGACTTCGAAAGCACAGATACGCAGTATTTT. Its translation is CASTWDFESTDTQYF.

The CDR3 region has the DNA TGCAGCGGACAGACAAACTATGGCTACACCTTC. Amino acid sequence: CSGQTNYGYTF. This rearrangement joins TRBV29-1 to TRBJ1-2; D perhaps matches TRBD1 (5 bases). CDR1 is SQVTM and CDR2 is ANQGSEA in the germline V gene. Trimming removed 7 bases at V and 2 bases at J, with 8 bases between. CDR3 length: 11 amino acids.

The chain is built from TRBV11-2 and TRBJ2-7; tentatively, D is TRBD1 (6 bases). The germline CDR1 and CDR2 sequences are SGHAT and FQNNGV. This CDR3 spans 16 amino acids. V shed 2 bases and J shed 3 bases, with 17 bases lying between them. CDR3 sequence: CASSLRGRGLIYEQYF. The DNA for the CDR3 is TGTGCCAGCAGCTTAAGGGGCAGGGGTTTGATCTACGAGCAGTACTTC.

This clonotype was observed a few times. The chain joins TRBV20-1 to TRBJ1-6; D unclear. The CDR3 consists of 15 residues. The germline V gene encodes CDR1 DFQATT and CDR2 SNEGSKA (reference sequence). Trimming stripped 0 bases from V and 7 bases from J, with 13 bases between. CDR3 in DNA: TGCAGTGCTAGAGATACCTCCCGAGGGAATTCACCCCTCCACTTT. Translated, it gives CSARDTSRGNSPLHF.

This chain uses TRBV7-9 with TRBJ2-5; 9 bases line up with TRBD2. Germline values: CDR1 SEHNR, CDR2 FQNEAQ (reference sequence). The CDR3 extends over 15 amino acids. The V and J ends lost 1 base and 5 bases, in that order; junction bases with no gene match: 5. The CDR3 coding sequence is TGTGCCAGCAGCTTAGTAGCGGGAGCAGGGGAGACCCAGTACTTC. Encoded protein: CASSLVAGAGETQYF. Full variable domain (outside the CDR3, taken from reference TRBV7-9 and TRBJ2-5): DTGVSQNPRHKITKRGQNVTFRCDPISEHNRLYWYRQTLGQGPEFLTYFQNEAQLEKSRLLSDRFSAERPKGSFSTLEIQRTEQGDSAMYLCASSLVAGAGETQYFGPGTRLLVL.

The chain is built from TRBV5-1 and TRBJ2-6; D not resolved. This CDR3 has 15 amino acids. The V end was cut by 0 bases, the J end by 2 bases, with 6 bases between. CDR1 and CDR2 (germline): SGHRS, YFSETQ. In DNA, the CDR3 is TGCGCCAGCAGCTTGGGGCCGGCTGGGGCCAACGTCCTGACTTTC. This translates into CASSLGPAGANVLTF.

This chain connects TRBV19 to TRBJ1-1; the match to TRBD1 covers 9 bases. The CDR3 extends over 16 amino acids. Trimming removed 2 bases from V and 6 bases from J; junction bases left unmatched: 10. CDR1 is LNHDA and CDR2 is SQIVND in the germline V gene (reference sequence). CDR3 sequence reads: CASSILSIRTGAEAFF. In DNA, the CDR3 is TGTGCCAGTAGTATACTATCTATTCGGACAGGGGCTGAAGCTTTCTTT.

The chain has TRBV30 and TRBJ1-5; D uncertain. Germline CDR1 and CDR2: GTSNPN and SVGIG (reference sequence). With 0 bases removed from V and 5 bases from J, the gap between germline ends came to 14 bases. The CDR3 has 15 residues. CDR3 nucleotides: TGTGCCTGGAGTGTACGTTCGGGTCCCGATCAGCCCCAGCATTTT. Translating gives CAWSVRSGPDQPQHF. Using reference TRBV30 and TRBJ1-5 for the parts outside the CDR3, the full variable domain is SQTIHQWPATLVQPVGSPLSLECTVEGTSNPNLYWYRQAAGRGLQLLFYSVGIGQISSEVPQNLSASRPQDRQFILSSKKLLLSDSGFYLCAWSVRSGPDQPQHFGDGTRLSIL.

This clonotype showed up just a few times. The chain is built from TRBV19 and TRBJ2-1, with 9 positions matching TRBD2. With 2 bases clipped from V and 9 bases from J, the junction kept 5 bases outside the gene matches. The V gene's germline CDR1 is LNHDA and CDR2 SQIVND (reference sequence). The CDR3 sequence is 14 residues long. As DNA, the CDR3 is TGTGCCAGTAGTATACAGCGGGAGGCCAGTGAGCAGTTCTTC. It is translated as CASSIQREASEQFF.

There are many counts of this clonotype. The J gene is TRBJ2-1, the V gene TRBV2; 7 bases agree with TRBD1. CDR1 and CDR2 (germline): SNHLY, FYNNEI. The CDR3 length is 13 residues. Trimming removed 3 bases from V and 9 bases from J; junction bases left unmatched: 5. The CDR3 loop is CASSDRQGVEQFF. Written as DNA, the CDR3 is TGTGCCAGCAGTGATCGACAGGGAGTTGAGCAGTTCTTC.